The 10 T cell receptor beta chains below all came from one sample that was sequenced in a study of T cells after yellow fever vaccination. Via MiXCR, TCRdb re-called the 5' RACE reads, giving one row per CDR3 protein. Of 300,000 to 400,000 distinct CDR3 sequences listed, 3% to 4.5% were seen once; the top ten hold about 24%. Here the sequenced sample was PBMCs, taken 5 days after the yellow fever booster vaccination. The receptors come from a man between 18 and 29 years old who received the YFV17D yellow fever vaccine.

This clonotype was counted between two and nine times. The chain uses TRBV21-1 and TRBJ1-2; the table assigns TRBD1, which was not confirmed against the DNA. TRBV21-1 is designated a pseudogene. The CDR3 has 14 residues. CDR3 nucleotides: TGTGCCAGCAGCAAAGTAGACAGGTACATTGGCTACACCTTC. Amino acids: CASSKVDRYIGYTF.

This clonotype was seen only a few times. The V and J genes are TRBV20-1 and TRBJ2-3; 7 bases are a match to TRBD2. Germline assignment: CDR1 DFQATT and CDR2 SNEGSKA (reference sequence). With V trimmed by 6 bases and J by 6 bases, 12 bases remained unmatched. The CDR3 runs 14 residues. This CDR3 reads CSAPPPRGGDTQYF. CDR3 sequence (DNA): TGCAGTGCCCCGCCTCCTCGGGGAGGGGATACGCAGTATTTT.

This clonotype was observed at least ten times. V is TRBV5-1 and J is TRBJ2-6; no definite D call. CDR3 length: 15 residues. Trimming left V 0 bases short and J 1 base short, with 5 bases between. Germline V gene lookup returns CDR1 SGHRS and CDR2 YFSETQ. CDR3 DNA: TGCGCCAGCAGCTTGGGTGCTTCTGGGGCCAACGTCCTGACTTTC. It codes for CASSLGASGANVLTF. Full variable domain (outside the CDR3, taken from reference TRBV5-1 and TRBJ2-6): KAGVTQTPRYLIKTRGQQVTLSCSPISGHRSVSWYQQTPGQGLQFLFEYFSETQRNKGNFPGRFSGRQFSNSRSEMNVSTLELGDSALYLCASSLGASGANVLTFGAGSRLTVL.

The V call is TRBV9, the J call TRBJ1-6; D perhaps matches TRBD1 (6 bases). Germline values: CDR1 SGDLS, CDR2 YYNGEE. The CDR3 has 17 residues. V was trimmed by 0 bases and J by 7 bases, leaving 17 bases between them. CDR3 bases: TGTGCCAGCAGCGTAGAACTCCCGGGGACATCGAATTCACCCCTCCACTTT. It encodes CASSVELPGTSNSPLHF.

The CDR3 sequence is CASSAGGGENGYTF. CDR3 nucleotide sequence: TGCGCCAGCAGCGCTGGAGGGGGGGAGAATGGCTACACCTTC. The chain uses TRBV5-1 and TRBJ1-2; tentatively, D is TRBD1 (6 bases). The germline CDR1 and CDR2 sequences are SGHRS and YFSETQ. The V gene lost 4 bases and the J gene lost 6 bases, with 16 bases spanning the gap. The CDR3 consists of 14 residues.

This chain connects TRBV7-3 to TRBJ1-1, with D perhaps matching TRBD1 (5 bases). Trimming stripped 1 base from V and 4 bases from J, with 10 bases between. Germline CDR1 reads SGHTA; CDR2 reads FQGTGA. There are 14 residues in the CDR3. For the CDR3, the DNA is TGTGCCAGCAGCTTAAATGGGGGAGGCACTGAAGCTTTCTTT. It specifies CASSLNGGGTEAFF.

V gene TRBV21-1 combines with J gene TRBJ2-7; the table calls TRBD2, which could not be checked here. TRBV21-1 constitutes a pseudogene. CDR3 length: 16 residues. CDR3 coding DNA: TGTGCCAGCAGCAAAGCGGGCCCTAGCGGGGGGGCCGAGCAGTACTTC. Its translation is CASSKAGPSGGAEQYF.

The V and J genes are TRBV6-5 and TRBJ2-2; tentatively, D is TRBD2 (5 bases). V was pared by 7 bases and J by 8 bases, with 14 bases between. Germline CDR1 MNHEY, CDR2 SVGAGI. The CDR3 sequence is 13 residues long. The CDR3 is CASTPWSGGELFF. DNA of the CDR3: TGTGCCAGCACCCCGTGGAGCGGAGGGGAGCTGTTTTTT.

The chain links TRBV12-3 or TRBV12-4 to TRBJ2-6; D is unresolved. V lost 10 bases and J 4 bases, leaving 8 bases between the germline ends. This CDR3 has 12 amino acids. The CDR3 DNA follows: TGTGCCACCACTCAAGGGGCCAACGTCCTGACTTTC. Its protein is CATTQGANVLTF.

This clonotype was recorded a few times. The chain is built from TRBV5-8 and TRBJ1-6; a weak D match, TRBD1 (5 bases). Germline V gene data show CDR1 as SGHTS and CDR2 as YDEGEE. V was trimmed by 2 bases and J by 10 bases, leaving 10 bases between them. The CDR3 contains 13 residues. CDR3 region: CASSFDSASPLHF. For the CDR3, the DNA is TGTGCCAGCAGCTTCGACAGTGCATCACCCCTCCACTTT. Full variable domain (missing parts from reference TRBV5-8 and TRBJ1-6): EAGVTQSPTHLIKTRGQQATLRCSPISGHTSVYWYQQALGLGLQFLLWYDEGEERNRGNFPPRFSGRQFPNYSSELNVNALELEDSALYLCASSFDSASPLHFGNGTRLTVT.